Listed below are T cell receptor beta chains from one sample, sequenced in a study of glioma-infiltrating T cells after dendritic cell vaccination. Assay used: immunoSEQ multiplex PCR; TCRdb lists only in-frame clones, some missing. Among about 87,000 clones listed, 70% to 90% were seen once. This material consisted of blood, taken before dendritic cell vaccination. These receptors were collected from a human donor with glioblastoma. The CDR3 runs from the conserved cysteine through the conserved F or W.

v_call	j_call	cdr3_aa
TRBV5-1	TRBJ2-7	CASSLDGRDSGEQYF
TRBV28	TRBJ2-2	CASSTQGNTGELFF
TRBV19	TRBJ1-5	CASETGRQPQHF
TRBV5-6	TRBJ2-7	CASSDGRASYEQYF
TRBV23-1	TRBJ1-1	CASSQIPLGQGNTEAFF
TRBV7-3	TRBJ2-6	CASSLRGLGSGANVLTF
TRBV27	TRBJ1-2	CASSLASGNYGYTF
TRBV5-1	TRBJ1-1	CASSPDRRATEAFF
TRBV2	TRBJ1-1	CASSEGGGTEAFF
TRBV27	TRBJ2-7	CASSLFRGGLYEQYF
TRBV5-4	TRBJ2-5	CASSREGTRVGETQYF
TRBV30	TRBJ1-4	CASQSGGRGGTNEKLFF
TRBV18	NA	CASSPSRTAYEQYF
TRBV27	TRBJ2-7	CASSFGTAYEQYF
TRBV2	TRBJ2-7	CAIDRGSVREQYF
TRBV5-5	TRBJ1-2	CASSLRTGGNYGYTF
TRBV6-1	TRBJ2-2	CASSITLDRTGELFF
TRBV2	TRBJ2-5	CASTRGALAGGQETQYF
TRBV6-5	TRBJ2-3	CASTNTDTQYF
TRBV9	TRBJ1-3	CASSVTQEAAGNTIYF
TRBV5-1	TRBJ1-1	CASSTGQTHTEAFF
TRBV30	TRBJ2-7	CAWSAPSQIGEQYF
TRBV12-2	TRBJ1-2	CASRFAPRGLRFYGYTF
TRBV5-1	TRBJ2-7	CASRGLVSSYEQYF
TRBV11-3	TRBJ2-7	CASSLRSGSQDAEQYF
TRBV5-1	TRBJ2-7	CASSLYQGTPYEQYF
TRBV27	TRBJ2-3	CASRDFTDTQYF
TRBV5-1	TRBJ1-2	CASSLAGTGGEGYTF
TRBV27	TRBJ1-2	CASSLIPPGNYGYTF
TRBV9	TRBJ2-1	CASSVAVLATQNEQFF
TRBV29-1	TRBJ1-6	CSARQAVNSPLHF
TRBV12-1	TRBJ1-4	CASTIPGQLNEKLFF
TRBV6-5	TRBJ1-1	CASGGQGWGTTEAFF
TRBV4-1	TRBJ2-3	CASSQRDLGTDTQYF
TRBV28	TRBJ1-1	CASRTGYWTEAFF
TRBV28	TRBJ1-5	CASREGHDNQPQHF
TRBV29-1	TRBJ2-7	CSVSTGTGYEQYF
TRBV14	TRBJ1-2	CASSPGGFTYGYTF
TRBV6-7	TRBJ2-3	CASSYSAGWLGSTDTQYF
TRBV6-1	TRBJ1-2	CASSEGQGDHYGYTF
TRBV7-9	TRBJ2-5	CASSSQGIQETQYF
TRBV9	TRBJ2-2	CASRTENTGELFF
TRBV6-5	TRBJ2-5	CASSPQWSQETQYF
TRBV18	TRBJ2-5	CASSPVDRGRETQYF
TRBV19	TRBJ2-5	CASSSPVSGVQETQYF
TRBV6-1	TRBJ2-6	CGGGTASSGANVLTF
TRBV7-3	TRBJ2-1	CASSLDAGFYNEQFF
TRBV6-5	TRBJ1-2	CASSEDRDGDGYTF
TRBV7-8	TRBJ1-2	CASSLKRNYGYTF
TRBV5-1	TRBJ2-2	CASTPGLAGGRSGELFF
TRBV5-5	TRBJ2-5	CASSYSRGETQYF
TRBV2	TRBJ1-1	CASILDRNTEAFF
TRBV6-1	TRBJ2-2	CASSPIRSGELFF